This TCR beta chain stems from a study of control samples from healthy donors and cancer patients. Clones were sequenced by immunoSEQ multiplex PCR, and TCRdb holds only the in-frame ones, with some missing. The repertoire holds around 94,000 clones, with 86% as singletons. Between the trimmed V and J ends, which lost 0 bases and 0 bases, there was a span of 5 bases. Germline CDR1 and CDR2: LGHNA and YSLEER. This CDR3 has 14 residues. This sequence originates from a woman between 50 and 59 years old in good health. This rearrangement joins TRBV4-3 to TRBJ2-5; D gene ambiguous. Material: blood. The CDR3 loop reads CASSQDGYQETQYF. The CDR3 DNA reads as TGCGCCAGCAGCCAAGATGGCTACCAAGAGACCCAGTACTTC.